The T cell receptor beta chain described here comes from a study of shared clonotypes between healthy human individuals. Study at large: Participating donors consisted of a couple of women and a few men aged 18 to 49. Each donor contributed plates that comprised three CD4 naive, three CD4 memory, two CD8 naive and one CD8 memory.

Produced via immunoSEQ multiplex PCR; TCRdb's table is partial and in-frame only. The repertoire holds 2 million to 2.5 million clones, approximately 95% seen once, with roughly 0.36% in the top ten. CDR1 SGHDT and CDR2 YYEEEE come from the germline V gene. The CDR3 has 15 amino acids. V lost 0 bases and J 0 bases, leaving 9 bases between the germline ends. Sequenced: naive CD4+ T cells from PBMCs. Subset indicated: CD45RA+ positively selected. This chain uses TRBV5-6 with TRBJ1-1; D remains ambiguous. The receptor was isolated from a man younger than 35 in good health. Some clones in this sample may be carry-over from other donors' samples. CDR3 nucleotides: TGTGCCAGCAGCTTGGGCCCGTCTATGAACACTGAAGCTTTCTTT. This gives the protein CASSLGPSMNTEAFF.